This entry lists 18 T cell receptor beta chains sequenced from one sample in a study of blood T cell repertoires in COVID-19. TCRdb's table, derived via immunoSEQ multiplex PCR, lists solely in-frame clones and lacks some. The data hold 200,000 to 250,000 clones, with approximately 80% observed a single time. The source material was PBMCs or T cells enriched from blood (not recorded which). The receptors were gathered from a man aged 55-75 years who had recovered from COVID-19.

A note on this clone: This may be a read error, as it is one base from a much larger clone. This sequence joins TRBV7-9 and TRBJ1-2; 7 nucleotides match TRBD1. The J segment lost 2 bases and the V segment lost 5 bases, leaving 2 bases of the junction unmatched. The CDR3 length is 13 residues. Germline V CDR1 and CDR2: SEHNR, FQNEAQ (reference sequence). CDR3 region: CASSPGQNYGYTF. The CDR3 DNA reads as TGTGCCAGCAGCCCGGGACAGAACTATGGCTACACCTTC.

The gene calls are TRBV4-2 and TRBJ1-2; D call uncertain. The germline gives CDR1 LGHNA, CDR2 YNFKEQ. V gave up 2 bases and J gave up 1 base, with 8 bases separating them. The CDR3 sequence is 14 residues long. This CDR3 reads CASSQNEGNYGYTF. The CDR3 DNA sequence: TGTGCCAGCAGCCAAAATGAGGGTAACTATGGCTACACCTTC.

The chain uses TRBV19 and TRBJ1-2, with D unresolved. The V gene lost 3 bases and the J gene lost 0 bases, with 5 bases spanning the gap. Germline V CDR1 and CDR2: LNHDA, SQIVND (reference sequence). The CDR3 sequence is 13 residues long. In nucleotides, the CDR3 is TGTGCCAGTAGTATCCGGGCTAACTATGGCTACACCTTC. Amino acids: CASSIRANYGYTF.

This chain connects TRBV11-3 to TRBJ2-1; 13 bases map to TRBD2. Trimming at V came to 5 bases and at J to 7 bases, leaving 5 bases not matched to a gene. This CDR3 has 15 amino acids. Germline V gives CDR1 SGHNT, CDR2 YENEEA. As DNA, the CDR3 is TGTGCCAGCAGCCCGACTAGCGGGGGGATTAATGAGCAGTTCTTC. Residues: CASSPTSGGINEQFF.

V is TRBV6-2 or TRBV6-3 and J is TRBJ2-7; 12 bases are a match to TRBD1. CDR3 size: 14 residues. The V gene's germline CDR1 is MNHEY and CDR2 SVGEGT. V was clipped by 5 bases and J by 5 bases; unmatched bases: 4. CDR3 sequence reads: CASSRDRGLHEQYF. The CDR3 bases are TGTGCCAGCAGTCGGGACAGGGGGCTCCACGAGCAGTACTTC.

The chain employs TRBV10-3 and TRBJ2-1; 12 bases are a match to TRBD1. This CDR3 is 16 amino acids long. Germline CDR1 ENHRY, CDR2 SYGVKD. Trimming cost V 3 bases and J 8 bases; bases outside gene matches: 8. The chain's CDR3 is CAISDRGQGAHHEQFF. DNA of the CDR3: TGTGCCATCAGTGACCGGGGACAGGGGGCGCATCATGAGCAGTTCTTC.

Many counts were recorded for this clone. This sequence joins TRBV7-9 and TRBJ1-6; D is ambiguous. The germline V gene has CDR1 SEHNR and CDR2 FQNEAQ (reference sequence). V was cut by 2 bases and J by 6 bases, with 8 bases left in between. CDR3 length: 14 amino acids. CDR3 DNA sequence: TGTGCCAGCAGCTTACCGGGTCCTAATTCACCCCTCCACTTT. This sequence encodes CASSLPGPNSPLHF.

This clone occurred a few times. The genes are TRBV7-9 and TRBJ1-5; 8 bases align to TRBD1. Germline CDR1 is SEHNR and CDR2 is FQNEAQ (reference sequence). The V segment lost 2 bases and the J segment 4 bases; nucleotides outside the gene matches: 10. This CDR3 is 17 amino acids long. The CDR3 sequence is CASSLPPTGAGNQPQHF. The CDR3 region has the DNA TGTGCCAGCAGCTTACCGCCGACAGGGGCCGGTAATCAGCCCCAGCATTTT.

Only one count was recorded for this clone. The chain employs TRBV5-1 and TRBJ2-3; 15 positions match TRBD2. This CDR3 region has 16 residues. Germline CDR1 SGHRS, CDR2 YFSETQ. The trim removed 1 base at V and 6 bases at J, leaving 3 bases unmatched. The CDR3: CASSLSGLAGGDTQYF. The CDR3 region has the DNA TGCGCCAGCAGCTTGTCGGGACTAGCGGGGGGTGATACGCAGTATTTT.

In this sample, this clone turned up once. This chain connects TRBV5-1 to TRBJ1-2; perhaps TRBD1 as D (5 bases). Trimming shortened V by 4 bases and J by 6 bases, and 22 bases separated the two germline ends. CDR1 SGHRS and CDR2 YFSETQ come from the germline V gene. CDR3 length: 16 residues. The CDR3 spells CASSHPGPRGGDGYTF. In DNA, the CDR3 is TGCGCCAGCAGCCACCCCGGACCCCGGGGGGGAGATGGCTACACCTTC.

V gene TRBV3-1 (or the pseudogene TRBV3-2) combines with J gene TRBJ1-2; the D gene is possibly TRBD1 (5 bases). CDR3 length: 14 residues. V gave up 0 bases and J gave up 7 bases, with 12 bases separating them. Germline values: CDR1 LGHDT, CDR2 YNNKEL (reference sequence). The CDR3 DNA follows: TGTGCCAGCAGCCAAGATGTGGGGACTTCTGGCTACACCTTC. It translates to CASSQDVGTSGYTF.

CDR3 region: CASRPPDREQPQHF. CDR3 nucleotides: TGTGCCAGTAGGCCACCCGACAGGGAACAGCCCCAGCATTTT. The J gene is TRBJ1-5, the V gene TRBV19; 7 bases agree with TRBD1. V was pared by 6 bases and J by 7 bases, with 9 bases of the junction left unmatched. The germline V gene encodes CDR1 LNHDA and CDR2 SQIVND (reference sequence). This CDR3 has 14 amino acids. Supplemented by reference TRBV19 and TRBJ1-5, the full variable domain reads DGGITQSPKYLFRKEGQNVTLSCEQNLNHDAMYWYRQDPGQGLRLIYYSQIVNDFQKGDIAEGYSVSREKKESFPLTVTSAQKNPTAFYLCASRPPDREQPQHFGDGTRLSIL.

The rearrangement uses TRBV7-2 and TRBJ1-6; no firm D call. V was clipped by 1 base and J by 6 bases, with 4 bases between them. This CDR3 region has 13 residues. Looked up from germline, CDR1 is SGHTA and CDR2 is FQGNSA. The CDR3 spells CASSLGSNSPLHF. The CDR3 nucleotides are TGTGCCAGCAGCTTAGGGAGTAATTCACCCCTCCACTTT.

This clone occurred once. The V call is TRBV24-1, the J call TRBJ2-1; 8 bases fit TRBD1. CDR1 KGHDR and CDR2 SFDVKD come from the germline V gene. The length of the CDR3 is 15 residues. Trimming removed 6 bases from V and 8 bases from J; junction bases left unmatched: 11. CDR3 nucleotide sequence: TGTGCCACCAGTATTGGTGGTCAGGGGGCGGATGAGCAGTTCTTC. Translating it yields CATSIGGQGADEQFF.

J is TRBJ2-1 and V is TRBV11-3; 7 bases map to TRBD1. The germline V gene encodes CDR1 SGHNT and CDR2 YENEEA. This CDR3 is 17 amino acids long. The junction had 9 bases not matched to a gene; V was cut back by 0 bases and J by 4 bases. CDR3 in amino acids: CASSLEGGRGLYNEQFF. The CDR3 region has the DNA TGTGCCAGCAGCTTAGAAGGCGGAAGGGGGCTATACAATGAGCAGTTCTTC.

In this sample, this clone turned up once. This chain joins TRBV21-1 and TRBJ1-2; the table's D call TRBD1 went unverified against the DNA. TRBV21-1 corresponds to a pseudogene. The CDR3 covers 19 residues. CDR3 sequence: CASSKSNEPTGETNYGYTF. The CDR3 nucleotides are TGTGCCAGCAGCAAATCCAACGAGCCAACAGGGGAAACTAACTATGGCTACACCTTC.

The rearrangement links TRBV19 to TRBJ1-5; 9 positions match TRBD1. The CDR3 consists of 17 residues. Germline CDR1 LNHDA, CDR2 SQIVND (reference sequence). Trimming cost V 5 bases and J 3 bases; bases outside gene matches: 11. The CDR3 coding sequence is TGTGCCAGTAGTGTAATGACAGGGGGAAACTTCAATCAGCCCCAGCATTTT. The encoded protein is CASSVMTGGNFNQPQHF.

The chain recombines TRBV4-2 with TRBJ1-1, with no clear D. Trimming took off 0 bases at V and 0 bases at J, with 23 bases between the two ends. This CDR3 has 20 residues. Germline V gene data show CDR1 as LGHNA and CDR2 as YNFKEQ. The CDR3 sequence is CASSQDEIGVGRILNTEAFF. The CDR3 DNA sequence: TGTGCCAGCAGCCAAGATGAAATCGGGGTGGGCCGAATCTTGAACACTGAAGCTTTCTTT.